This T cell receptor beta chain was profiled in a study of T cell repertoires and Cas9 in healthy adults. CDR1 SGHRS and CDR2 YFSETQ come from the germline V gene. This CDR3 is built from 14 residues. V dropped 4 bases and J dropped 4 bases, with 14 bases sitting between them. Profiling relied on immunoSEQ multiplex PCR, and the TCRdb table lists in-frame clones only, not all of them. This sample has around 15,000 clones, with 89% found just once. The source of this sequence is a human donor in good health. Sequencing was performed on Tregs (CD4+, CD25+, CD127-, CD137-, CD154-) from PBMCs; culture status not recorded. The genes are TRBV5-1 and TRBJ1-2; D call uncertain. CDR3 nucleotide sequence: TGCGCCAGCAGCCCAGTTGGGTACTTCTATGGCTACACCTTC. Its protein is CASSPVGYFYGYTF. Combining the CDR3 with reference TRBV5-1 and TRBJ1-2 gives the whole variable domain KAGVTQTPRYLIKTRGQQVTLSCSPISGHRSVSWYQQTPGQGLQFLFEYFSETQRNKGNFPGRFSGRQFSNSRSEMNVSTLELGDSALYLCASSPVGYFYGYTFGSGTRLTVV.